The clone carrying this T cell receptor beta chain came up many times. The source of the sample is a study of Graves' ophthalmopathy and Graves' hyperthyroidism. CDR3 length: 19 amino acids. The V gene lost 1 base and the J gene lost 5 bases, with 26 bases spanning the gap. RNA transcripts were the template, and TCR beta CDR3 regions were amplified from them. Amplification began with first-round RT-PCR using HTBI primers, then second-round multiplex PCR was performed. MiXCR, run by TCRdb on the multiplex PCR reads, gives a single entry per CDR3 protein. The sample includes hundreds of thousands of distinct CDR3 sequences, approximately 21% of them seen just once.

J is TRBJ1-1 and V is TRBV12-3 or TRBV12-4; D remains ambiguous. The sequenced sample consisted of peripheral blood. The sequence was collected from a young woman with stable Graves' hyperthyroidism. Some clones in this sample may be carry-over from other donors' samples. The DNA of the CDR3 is TGTGCCAGCAGTTTAGAGCATATGCAGGACCCGCTGTGGGATACTGAAGCTTTCTTT. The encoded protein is CASSLEHMQDPLWDTEAFF.